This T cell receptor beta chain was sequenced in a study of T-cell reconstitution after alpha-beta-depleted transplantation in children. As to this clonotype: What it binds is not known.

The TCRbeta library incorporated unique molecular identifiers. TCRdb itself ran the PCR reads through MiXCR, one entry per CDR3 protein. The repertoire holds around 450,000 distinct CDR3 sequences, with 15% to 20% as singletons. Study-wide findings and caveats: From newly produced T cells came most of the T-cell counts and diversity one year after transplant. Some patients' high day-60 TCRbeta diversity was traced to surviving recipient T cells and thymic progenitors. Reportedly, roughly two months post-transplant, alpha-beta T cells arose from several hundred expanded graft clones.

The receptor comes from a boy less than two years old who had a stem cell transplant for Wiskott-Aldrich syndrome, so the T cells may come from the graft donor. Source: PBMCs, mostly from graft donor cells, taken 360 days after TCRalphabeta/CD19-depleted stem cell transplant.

This chain's CDR3 is CASGMIGTSFETQYF. Written as DNA, the CDR3 is TGTGCCAGCGGAATGATCGGGACTAGCTTTGAGACCCAGTACTTC. The chain links TRBV2 to TRBJ2-5; 9 nucleotides line up with TRBD2. The germline gives CDR1 SNHLY, CDR2 FYNNEI. J was trimmed by 5 bases and V by 8 bases; bases with no gene match: 12. CDR3 length equals 15 residues.